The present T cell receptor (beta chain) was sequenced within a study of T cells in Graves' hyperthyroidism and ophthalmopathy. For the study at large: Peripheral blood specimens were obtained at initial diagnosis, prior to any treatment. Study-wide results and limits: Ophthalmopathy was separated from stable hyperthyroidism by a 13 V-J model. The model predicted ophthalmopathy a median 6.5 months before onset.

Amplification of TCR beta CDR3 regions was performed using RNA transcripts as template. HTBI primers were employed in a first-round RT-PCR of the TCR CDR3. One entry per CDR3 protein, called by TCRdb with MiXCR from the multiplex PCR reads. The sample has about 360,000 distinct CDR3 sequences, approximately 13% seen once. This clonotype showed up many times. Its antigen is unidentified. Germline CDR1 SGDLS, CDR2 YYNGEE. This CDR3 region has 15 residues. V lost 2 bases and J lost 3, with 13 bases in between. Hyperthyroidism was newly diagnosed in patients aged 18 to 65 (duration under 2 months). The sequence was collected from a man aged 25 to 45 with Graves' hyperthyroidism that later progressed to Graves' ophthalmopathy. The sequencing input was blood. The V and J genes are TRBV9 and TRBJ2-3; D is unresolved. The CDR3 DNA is TGTGCCAGCAGCGTCGGCGGCCTTGCGACAGATACGCAGTATTTT. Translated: CASSVGGLATDTQYF. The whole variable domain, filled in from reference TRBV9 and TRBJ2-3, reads DSGVTQTPKHLITATGQRVTLRCSPRSGDLSVYWYQQSLDQGLQFLIQYYNGEERAKGNILERFSAQQFPDLHSELNLSSLELGDSALYFCASSVGGLATDTQYFGPGTRLTVL.